This T cell receptor (beta chain) originates from a study of T cell responses to AZD1222 COVID-19 vaccine. Only in-frame clones appear in the TCRdb table, and some are missing; sequencing was by immunoSEQ multiplex PCR. The table records some 120,000 clones, almost 90% of them present only once. In this sample, this clone turned up once. The receptor was isolated from an adult in good health. The sequenced sample was peripheral blood, obtained on day 0 of AZD1222 vaccination.

CDR3 nucleotide sequence: TGTGCCACACAAAACAGGGAGCGGTACGAGCAGTACTTC. Translating gives CATQNRERYEQYF. This sequence joins TRBV10-3 and TRBJ2-7; a possible D gene is TRBD1 (6 bases). Trimming took off 10 bases at V and 4 bases at J, with 17 bases between the two ends. CDR3 length: 13 amino acids. The germline CDR1 and CDR2 sequences are ENHRY and SYGVKD.